This T cell receptor (beta chain) is drawn from a study of T cells in Graves' hyperthyroidism and ophthalmopathy. Study-wide results and caveats: The blood repertoire included most of the expanded thyroid clonotypes above 0.001. Ophthalmopathy prediction by the model preceded onset by a median roughly 6 months.

Any patient presenting with uncontrolled infection, other autoimmune disease, pregnancy or lactation was left out. Thyroid ultrasound and orbital computed tomography, with clinical symptoms and serum thyroxine and TRAb, informed diagnoses. Per germline, CDR1 MDHEN and CDR2 SYDVKM. V was pared by 4 bases and J by 0 bases, with 15 bases between. The CDR3 length is 17 residues. This clonotype was seen repeatedly, ten times or more. Its antigen is unidentified. From RNA transcripts, TCR beta CDR3 regions were amplified. The primer set for the first-round RT-PCR of the TCR CDR3 was HTBI. TCRdb passed the multiplex PCR reads through MiXCR, listing each CDR3 protein once. Among approximately 610,000 distinct CDR3 sequences listed, approximately 15% were seen once.

V is TRBV28 and J is TRBJ2-2; tentative D call: TRBD1 (5 bases). This TCR derives from a woman aged 40 to 50 with Graves' ophthalmopathy. Sample: blood. The CDR3 sequence is CASSSNGAGSNTGELFF. Written as DNA, the CDR3 is TGTGCCAGCAGTTCCAATGGGGCAGGTTCGAACACCGGGGAGCTGTTTTTT.